The present T cell receptor beta chain was sequenced within a study of blood T cell repertoires in COVID-19. V was shortened by 3 bases and J by 5 bases, with 19 bases between the two germline ends. CDR3 length equals 16 residues. CDR1 and CDR2 from the germline V gene are KGHSH and LQKENI. Under the authors' procedure: The authors estimated nucleated cell counts from reference gene primer amplification. Assay used: immunoSEQ multiplex PCR; TCRdb lists only in-frame clones, some missing. V and J calls and clone size are as listed in that table; D and trimming were resolved from the DNA. The sample lists 85,000 to 95,000 clones, 89% occurring once.

The TCR was taken from a man aged 60-69 years with COVID-19, enrolled during active disease. This sequence joins TRBV18 and TRBJ1-1; tentatively, D is TRBD1 (5 bases). Input material: peripheral blood. CDR3: CASSPSKVGPGTEAFF. The CDR3 bases are TGTGCCAGCTCACCGTCCAAGGTGGGGCCAGGGACTGAAGCTTTCTTT.